This T cell receptor (beta chain) was documented in a study of long-term antiretroviral therapy in people with HIV. General study points: CDR3 length ranges were narrower in HIV repertoires than in controls.

Trimming removed 5 bases from V and 3 bases from J; junction bases left unmatched: 7. CDR1 and CDR2 from the germline V gene are SGHVS and FQNEAQ. The CDR3 runs 16 residues. Survey level was the resolution at which the v3.0 immunoSEQ assay ran. Libraries were prepared by immunoSEQ multiplex PCR; TCRdb keeps only in-frame clonotypes and omits some of them. The sample includes about 22,000 clones, 85% to 90% seen only once; the top ten take less than 5%. A word on this clone: Antigen unknown.

The TCR sequence derives from a man in his 60s with HIV. The sequenced sample was unsorted PBMCs, obtained 1.3 years after starting antiretroviral therapy. The chain couples TRBV7-8 to TRBJ2-1, with 10 bases matching TRBD1. In nucleotides, the CDR3 is TGTGCCAGCAGCAAAGACCGGGACAGGGGCTACAATGAGCAGTTCTTC. Translated: CASSKDRDRGYNEQFF.